One and the same sample provided the 30 T cell receptor beta chains below, sequenced in a study of OX40 agonist ivuxolimab in advanced cancers. Clones were sequenced by immunoSEQ multiplex PCR, and TCRdb holds only the in-frame ones, with some missing. This table has some 17,000 clones, nearly 75% appearing once. The starting material was CD4+ or CD8+ T cells sorted from blood, obtained in a trial of the OX40 agonist ivuxolimab. The receptors were sampled from an adult with an advanced solid tumor such as melanoma, head and neck, liver or kidney cancer.

This chain connects TRBV28 to TRBJ2-2; tentative D call: TRBD2 (5 bases). V gave up 6 bases and J gave up 5 bases, with 16 bases separating them. The CDR3 is 15 amino acids. Germline loops: CDR1 MDHEN, CDR2 SYDVKM. The CDR3 sequence: CASSLNWGATGELFF. In DNA form, the CDR3 reads TGTGCCAGCAGCCTCAACTGGGGAGCTACCGGGGAGCTGTTTTTT.

V and J are TRBV6-1 and TRBJ1-3, with D perhaps TRBD1 (6 bases). Trimming left V 8 bases short and J 5 bases short, with 13 bases between. Per germline, CDR1 MNHNS and CDR2 SASEGT. This CDR3 has 13 amino acids. In nucleotides, the CDR3 is TGTGCCAGCTGCACAGGGAATCGAAACACCATATATTTT. Translating it yields CASCTGNRNTIYF.

J is TRBJ1-1 and V is TRBV5-1; D gene uncertain. The CDR3 is 14 residues long. Between the trimmed V and J ends, which lost 2 bases and 1 base, there was a span of 9 bases. Germline V lookup: CDR1 SGHRS, CDR2 YFSETQ. The CDR3 coding sequence is TGCGCCAGCAGCTTAGAGGAGTGGAACACTGAAGCTTTCTTT. Amino acid sequence: CASSLEEWNTEAFF.

This clone was found once. This rearrangement joins TRBV7-9 to TRBJ2-7, with 11 bases fitting TRBD2. Germline CDR1 reads SEHNR; CDR2 reads FQNEAQ (reference sequence). The V segment lost 5 bases and the J segment 0 bases; nucleotides outside the gene matches: 9. This CDR3 spans 17 amino acids. The chain's CDR3 is CASSPGLAEISSYEQYF. The CDR3 DNA reads as TGTGCCAGCAGCCCGGGACTAGCGGAGATAAGCTCCTACGAGCAGTACTTC.

CDR3 coding DNA: TGTGCCAGCCATGACACAGGGGGCCGCTACGAGCAGTACTTC. It codes for CASHDTGGRYEQYF. The chain combines TRBV7-9 with TRBJ2-5, with 9 bases identical to TRBD1. The assigned J gene may be wrong: the sequence end matches TRBJ2-7 better. CDR1 and CDR2 (germline): SEHNR, FQNEAQ (reference sequence). This CDR3 spans 14 amino acids.

CDR3 sequence reads: CASRSTSGSVYEQFF. In DNA form, the CDR3 reads TGTGCCAGCAGATCGACTAGCGGGAGTGTTTATGAGCAGTTCTTC. The chain uses TRBV6-5 and TRBJ2-1; 12 bases line up with TRBD2. Germline CDR1 is MNHEY and CDR2 is SVGAGI. With V trimmed by 6 bases and J by 8 bases, 8 bases remained unmatched. The CDR3 contains 15 residues.

The chain joins TRBV30 to TRBJ2-1; TRBD2 is a possible D gene (5 bases). V lost 4 bases and J lost 9, with 13 bases in between. This CDR3 is 12 amino acids long. In germline, CDR1 is GTSNPN, CDR2 SVGIG (reference sequence). In DNA, the CDR3 is TGTGCCTGGACTGAGGGCGCGACTGAGCAGTTCTTC. This sequence encodes CAWTEGATEQFF.

This clone was counted a few times. V gene TRBV7-3 combines with J gene TRBJ2-5, with D perhaps matching TRBD1 (5 bases). Between the trimmed V and J ends, which lost 0 bases and 5 bases, there was a span of 10 bases. The CDR3 totals 14 residues. CDR1 and CDR2 from the germline V gene are SGHTA and FQGTGA. CDR3 nucleotides: TGTGCCAGCAGCTTAACAGGGGCAGGGGAGACCCAGTACTTC. It codes for CASSLTGAGETQYF.

This sequence joins TRBV4-3 and TRBJ1-3, with D maybe TRBD1 (5 bases). Germline values: CDR1 LGHNA, CDR2 YSLEER. V lost 0 bases, J lost 2 bases, and 11 bases lay in between. This CDR3 is 16 amino acids long. In DNA, the CDR3 is TGCGCCAGCAGCCAAGACCGGGGGAGGACTGGAAACACCATATATTTT. It specifies CASSQDRGRTGNTIYF.

The chain combines TRBV7-7 with TRBJ2-1, with D possibly TRBD2 on 6 matching bases. V was pared by 1 base and J by 3 bases, with 16 bases between. The CDR3 totals 17 residues. Germline values: CDR1 SSHAT, CDR2 FNYEAQ (reference sequence). The CDR3 region has the DNA TGTGCCAGCAGCTTAGTGACCGGGACTCAAAACTACAATGAGCAGTTCTTC. Translation: CASSLVTGTQNYNEQFF.

The chain is built from TRBV19 and TRBJ1-1; 9 bases are a match to TRBD1. Unmatched junction bases numbered 8, after V lost 3 bases and J lost 0 bases. This CDR3 contains 17 residues. Germline assignment: CDR1 LNHDA and CDR2 SQIVND (reference sequence). CDR3: CASSIWDRATLNTEAFF. In nucleotides, the CDR3 is TGTGCCAGTAGTATCTGGGACAGGGCTACGCTGAACACTGAAGCTTTCTTT.

This clone was seen once. The chain links TRBV27 to TRBJ2-7; D may be TRBD2 (5 bases). Germline CDR1 and CDR2: MNHEY and SMNVEV (reference sequence). There are 13 residues in the CDR3. Trimming pared 5 bases from V and 5 bases from J, leaving 13 bases between. The CDR3 region is CASSVLGSDEQYF. The CDR3 DNA is TGTGCCAGCAGTGTTTTAGGTAGCGACGAGCAGTACTTC.

This chain joins TRBV29-1 and TRBJ2-2, with D possibly matching TRBD1 (6 bases). The CDR3 length is 16 residues. Trimming cost V 6 bases and J 4 bases, with 21 bases left between them. Germline values: CDR1 SQVTM, CDR2 ANQGSEA. The CDR3 spells CSVKGRDTRATGELFF. CDR3 coding DNA: TGCAGCGTAAAAGGCCGGGACACCCGAGCCACCGGGGAGCTGTTTTTT.

This clone is labeled as medium-sized. The gene calls are TRBV6-4 and TRBJ2-3, with 9 positions matching TRBD2. The CDR3 runs to 16 residues. Germline CDR1 and CDR2: MRHNA and SNTAGT. J lost 5 bases, V lost 3 bases, and 9 bases had no gene match. The CDR3 nucleotides are TGTGCCAGCAGTGAGGTTTCCGCGGGAGGGCAAGATACGCAGTATTTT. As protein: CASSEVSAGGQDTQYF.

This clone showed up just a few times. CDR3 sequence reads: CASSLQAGNSYEQYF. The CDR3 coding sequence is TGTGCCAGCAGCTTACAGGCCGGGAACTCCTACGAGCAGTACTTC. V and J are TRBV13 and TRBJ2-7; maybe TRBD2 (5 bases). CDR3 length: 15 residues. Germline loops: CDR1 PRHDT, CDR2 FYEKMQ (reference sequence). V lost 2 bases, J lost 0 bases, and 11 bases lay in between.

The genes are TRBV7-6 and TRBJ2-7; 10 bases fit TRBD2. Germline loops: CDR1 SGHVS, CDR2 FNYEAQ. The CDR3 is made up of 17 amino acids. J was trimmed by 1 base and V by 1 base; bases with no gene match: 7. The CDR3 loop reads CASSLVSSGSGSYEQYF. CDR3 DNA sequence: TGTGCCAGCAGCTTAGTGTCTAGCGGGAGTGGGTCCTACGAGCAGTACTTC.

This chain connects TRBV4-3 to TRBJ2-1; no clear D. Trimming stripped 0 bases from V and 4 bases from J, with 10 bases between. Germline CDR1 reads LGHNA; CDR2 reads YSLEER. The CDR3 runs 15 residues. The CDR3 here is CASSQDQTAYNEQFF. As DNA, the CDR3 is TGCGCCAGCAGCCAAGATCAGACGGCATACAATGAGCAGTTCTTC.

This clone was counted only a few times. The rearrangement joins TRBV7-9 to TRBJ2-7, with 8 bases that match TRBD2. This CDR3 region has 14 residues. The ends lost 4 bases at V and 0 bases at J; junction bases unmatched: 2. Germline V gives CDR1 SEHNR, CDR2 FQNEAQ (reference sequence). The CDR3 loop is CASSSGTSSYEQYF. For the CDR3, the DNA is TGTGCCAGCAGCTCCGGGACTAGCTCCTACGAGCAGTACTTC.

The chain employs TRBV7-9 and TRBJ2-7, with TRBD1 matching 7 bases. The CDR3 has 13 amino acids. Germline CDR1 and CDR2: SEHNR and FQNEAQ (reference sequence). V shed 4 bases and J 2 bases; nucleotides not matched to a gene: 2. The CDR3 coding sequence is TGTGCCAGCAGCTCGGGACAGACCTACGAGCAGTACTTC. Protein product: CASSSGQTYEQYF.

The gene calls are TRBV19 and TRBJ2-2, with 8 bases matching TRBD2. CDR1 is LNHDA and CDR2 is SQIVND in the germline V gene (reference sequence). The CDR3 totals 15 residues. After removal of 3 bases from V and 2 bases from J, the junction contained 2 bases not matched to a gene. CDR3 DNA: TGTGCCAGTAGTATTACTAGCGGAAACACCGGGGAGCTGTTTTTT. Translated: CASSITSGNTGELFF.

This clone was recorded a few times. CDR3 bases: TGTGCCAGCAGCAATAACGGAGTAAACACCATATATTTT. Amino acid sequence: CASSNNGVNTIYF. This chain joins TRBV9 and TRBJ1-3; D unclear. The V end lost 4 bases, the J end lost 6 bases, and 11 bases lay between the germline ends. The germline V gene encodes CDR1 SGDLS and CDR2 YYNGEE. CDR3 length: 13 residues.

By share of the sample, this clone is medium-sized. This rearrangement joins TRBV7-9 to TRBJ2-7; 10 bases fit TRBD2. Germline-derived CDR1 and CDR2 are SEHNR and FQNEAQ (reference sequence). The J segment lost 2 bases and the V segment lost 3 bases, leaving 1 base of the junction unmatched. This CDR3 is built from 14 residues. In DNA form, the CDR3 reads TGTGCCAGCAGCTTTAGCGGGAGGCCCTACGAGCAGTACTTC. As protein: CASSFSGRPYEQYF.

The chain recombines TRBV5-6 with TRBJ2-1; weak D call: TRBD2 (6 bases). Trimming took off 0 bases at V and 7 bases at J, with 8 bases between the two ends. The CDR3 length is 13 residues. CDR1 is SGHDT, CDR2 YYEEEE, per germline. The CDR3, as DNA: TGTGCCAGCAGCTTGGGCGGGGTAAATGAGCAGTTCTTC. Its protein is CASSLGGVNEQFF.

In this sample, this clone turned up once. The chain couples TRBV7-2 to TRBJ2-7; TRBD1 agrees at 7 bases. The CDR3 runs to 15 residues. J was trimmed by 3 bases and V by 6 bases; bases with no gene match: 11. Germline V lookup: CDR1 SGHTA, CDR2 FQGNSA. The CDR3 sequence: CASSYQAGTVYEQYF. CDR3 in DNA: TGTGCCAGCAGTTATCAAGCCGGGACAGTCTACGAGCAGTACTTC.

The chain is built from TRBV27 and TRBJ2-7; 8 bases fit TRBD2. The junction had 4 bases not matched to a gene; V was cut back by 4 bases and J by 2 bases. CDR3 length: 14 amino acids. From germline, CDR1 is MNHEY and CDR2 SMNVEV (reference sequence). CDR3 region: CASSSSGSPYEQYF. The CDR3 DNA follows: TGTGCCAGCAGTTCCAGCGGGAGCCCCTACGAGCAGTACTTC.

The V call is TRBV11-1, the J call TRBJ1-1, with D maybe TRBD1 (6 bases). V was cut by 5 bases and J by 4 bases, with 20 bases left in between. The germline CDR1 and CDR2 sequences are SGHAT and FQDESV (reference sequence). CDR3 length: 16 residues. The CDR3 DNA follows: TGTGCCAGCAGCCCCGAGTCGACAGGTCTAGTCACTGAAGCTTTCTTT. Protein sequence: CASSPESTGLVTEAFF.

The chain employs TRBV7-6 and TRBJ2-7, with a weak D call TRBD2 (5 bases). CDR3 length equals 12 residues. The ends were cut back, 5 bases at V and 5 bases at J, with 10 bases in the middle. Germline assignment: CDR1 SGHVS and CDR2 FNYEAQ. CDR3: CASSTGNHEQYF. The DNA for the CDR3 is TGTGCCAGCAGCACCGGGAACCACGAGCAGTACTTC.

This chain connects TRBV10-3 to TRBJ2-7; TRBD2 agrees at 10 bases. Germline V gene lookup returns CDR1 ENHRY and CDR2 SYGVKD. With V trimmed by 10 bases and J by 4 bases, 7 bases remained unmatched. This CDR3 is 13 amino acids long. The CDR3 nucleotides are TGTGCCACCTTAGCGGGAGGATCGTACGAGCAGTACTTC. Its translation: CATLAGGSYEQYF.

This clone was found once. The genes are TRBV19 and TRBJ2-1, with TRBD2 matching 8 bases. The CDR3 sequence is 14 residues long. V was pared by 6 bases and J by 10 bases, with 11 bases of the junction left unmatched. In germline, CDR1 is LNHDA, CDR2 SQIVND (reference sequence). The CDR3: CASRTREDFGEQFF. CDR3 DNA sequence: TGTGCCAGTAGAACGCGGGAGGACTTCGGAGAGCAGTTCTTC.

The chain uses TRBV27 and TRBJ2-2; TRBD2 is a possible D gene (5 bases). This CDR3 contains 14 residues. The germline V and J ends were trimmed by 7 bases and 4 bases, with 13 bases remaining between them. Germline V CDR1 and CDR2: MNHEY, SMNVEV (reference sequence). CDR3 region: CASTQTMRTGELFF. The CDR3 DNA reads as TGTGCCAGCACTCAGACTATGCGCACCGGGGAGCTGTTTTTT.